Reported below is one TCR beta chain. The data are from a study of T cells in Graves' hyperthyroidism and ophthalmopathy. Germline V gene data show CDR1 as SGHAT and CDR2 as FQNNGV. V lost 4 bases, J lost 1 base, and 10 bases lay in between. The length of the CDR3 is 14 residues. TCR beta CDR3 sequences were amplified from RNA transcripts. Using the HTBI primer set, a first-round RT-PCR was run on the TCR CDR3. TCRdb ran MiXCR on the multiplex PCR reads and lists one entry per CDR3 protein. The sample lists 600,000 to 750,000 distinct CDR3 sequences, 15% to 20% seen once, with roughly a sixth in the top ten.

The TCR originated in a man in his fifties or sixties with Graves' hyperthyroidism. Sequences were obtained from blood. This sequence joins TRBV11-2 and TRBJ1-1; the D gene is possibly TRBD1 (6 bases). The CDR3 loop reads CASSSRGRNTEAFF. The CDR3, as DNA: TGTGCCAGCAGCTCCAGGGGAAGGAACACTGAAGCTTTCTTT. The full variable domain, in which reference TRBV11-2 and TRBJ1-1 provide the parts outside the CDR3, is EAGVAQSPRYKIIEKRQSVAFWCNPISGHATLYWYQQILGQGPKLLIQFQNNGVVDDSQLPKDRFSAERLKGVDSTLKIQPAKLEDSAVYLCASSSRGRNTEAFFGQGTRLTVV.